The clone carrying this T cell receptor (beta chain) was recorded once. Treatment in this sample: randomized to nivolumab then ipilimumab (arm A) or the reverse (arm B). Patients had received no earlier DNA-damaging chemotherapy. From thawed PBMCs, live CD3+CD8+ cells negative for CD19 and CD56 were sorted. The data stem from a study of sequential checkpoint blockade in melanoma. About the study: First-line arms were nivolumab then ipilimumab, or the reverse, randomized 1:1. Each arm's sequence ended with maintenance nivolumab.

The germline V gene has CDR1 SGHKS and CDR2 YYEKEE (reference sequence). The CDR3 is made up of 13 amino acids. The V and J ends lost 4 bases and 3 bases respectively, with 11 bases between them. The data were produced by immunoSEQ multiplex PCR, yet TCRdb's version contains in-frame clones alone and is incomplete. Among 3,000 to 4,500 clones listed, 60% to 70% were seen once. The gene calls are TRBV5-5 and TRBJ2-7; weak D call: TRBD2 (6 bases). The sequences come from CD8+ T cells sorted from blood (inferred from file names), collected from a patient given nivolumab and ipilimumab in sequence. This clonotype was sampled from a human donor with melanoma. The CDR3 sequence: CASSPADYYEQYF. CDR3 nucleotide sequence: TGTGCCAGCAGCCCGGCGGACTACTACGAGCAGTACTTC.